This TCR beta chain is drawn from a study of T cells in Graves' hyperthyroidism and ophthalmopathy. Using RNA transcripts as the source, TCR beta CDR3 regions were amplified. HTBI primers drove first-round RT-PCR of the TCR CDR3. TCRdb re-derived calls from the multiplex PCR reads in MiXCR, one entry per CDR3 protein. The sample includes 450,000 to 500,000 distinct CDR3 sequences, roughly 23% of them seen just once. Diagnostic assessment was based on clinical symptoms, serum thyroxine and TRAb, thyroid ultrasound and orbital computed tomography. The CDR3 loop spans 17 amino acids. V dropped 3 bases and J dropped 4 bases, with 19 bases sitting between them. CDR1 is MNHNS and CDR2 is SASEGT in the germline V gene.

The chain carries TRBV6-1 and TRBJ2-1, with TRBD2 as a possible D gene (6 bases). The clonotype was recovered from an older woman with Graves' ophthalmopathy. Sequenced: blood. Here the CDR3 reads CASSEGGARAKYNEQFF. CDR3 DNA sequence: TGTGCCAGCAGTGAGGGAGGAGCGCGTGCCAAATACAATGAGCAGTTCTTC.